This T cell receptor (beta chain) was documented in a study of technical replicates of blood from a handful of donors. Produced via immunoSEQ multiplex PCR; TCRdb's table is partial and in-frame only. The repertoire has 84,000 or so clones, roughly 94% of them found once; the top ten carry approximately 0.25%. Sequencing was performed on T cells isolated from PBMCs. The receptor's source is a human donor in good health.

The CDR3: CASKRGEYQETQYF. The CDR3 DNA is TGTGCCAGCAAGCGGGGGGAGTACCAAGAGACCCAGTACTTC. The chain carries TRBV2 and TRBJ2-5; 9 bases are shared with TRBD2. J lost 0 bases, V lost 7 bases, and 3 bases had no gene match. Per germline, CDR1 SNHLY and CDR2 FYNNEI. The CDR3 is 14 residues long.